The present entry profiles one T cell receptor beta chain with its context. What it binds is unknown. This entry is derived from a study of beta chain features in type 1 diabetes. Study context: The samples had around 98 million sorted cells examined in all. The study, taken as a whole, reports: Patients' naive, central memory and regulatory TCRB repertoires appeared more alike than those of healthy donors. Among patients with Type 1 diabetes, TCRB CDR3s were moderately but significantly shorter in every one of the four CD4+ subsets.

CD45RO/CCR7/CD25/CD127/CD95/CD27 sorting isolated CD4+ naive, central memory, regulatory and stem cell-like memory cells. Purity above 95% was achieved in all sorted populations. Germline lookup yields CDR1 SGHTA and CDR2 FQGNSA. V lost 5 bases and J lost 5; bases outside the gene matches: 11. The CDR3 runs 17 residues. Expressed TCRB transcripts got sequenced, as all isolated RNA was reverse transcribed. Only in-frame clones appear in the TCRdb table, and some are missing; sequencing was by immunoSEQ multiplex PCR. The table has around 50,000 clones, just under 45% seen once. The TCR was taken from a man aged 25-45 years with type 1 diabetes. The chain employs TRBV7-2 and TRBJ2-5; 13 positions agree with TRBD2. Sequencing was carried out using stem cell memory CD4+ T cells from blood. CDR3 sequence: CASSPVGTSGVWETQYF. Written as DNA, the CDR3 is TGTGCCAGCAGCCCAGTGGGGACTAGCGGGGTATGGGAGACCCAGTACTTC. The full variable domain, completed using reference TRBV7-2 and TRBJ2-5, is GAGVSQSPSNKVTEKGKDVELRCDPISGHTALYWYRQSLGQGLEFLIYFQGNSAPDKSGLPSDRFSAERTGGSVSTLTIQRTQQEDSAVYLCASSPVGTSGVWETQYFGPGTRLLVL.